This TCR beta chain was sequenced during a study of cytomegalovirus exposure and HLA in healthy donors (dated by TCRdb to 2015 to 2018). Study-level background: An earlier analysis of roughly 500 of the donors reported approximately 280 Gb of sequence data and 117 million unique TCR beta sequences obtained from approximately 180 million T cells. An early release that covered roughly 600 HLA-typed donors contained approximately 300 gigabases of sequencing data and some 87 million unique TCR sequences. Of the roughly 410 genotyped donors, approximately 81% were placed in the genetic ancestry cluster associated with self-reported Caucasian donors. The aim of the study was to test whether cataloging public T cell receptors could identify signatures of past pathogen exposure. Using immunosequencing, the study profiled T cell repertoires from 550 to 750 subjects and related those repertoires to cytomegalovirus serostatus. Besides the first cohort of about 730 subjects, a separate validation cohort made up of roughly 120 different subjects was used. High-throughput TCR immunosequencing, statistical association of individual TCRs with disease status, and machine learning were combined to predict cytomegalovirus infection status. A later analysis re-analyzed previously published TCR beta repertoires from 500 to 700 donors and added high-resolution HLA genotyping to study TCR occurrence patterns. Rather than using new phenotypic data, the later analysis identified candidate immune exposures from TCR beta sequences and from how often those sequences occurred across donors. An earlier analysis of fewer than 700 of the donors applied high-throughput TCR beta sequencing to assess whether each TCR beta V gene segment acted as functional or pseudogenic. Donor age, sex, ethnicity and CMV serostatus were collected together with the repertoire data. A later genetic analysis used genome-wide SNP genotypes for about 55% of the 666 donors, treating that subset as a discovery cohort. All discovery cohort repertoires had been generated on a single sequencing platform. Both class I and class II loci were covered by HLA typing, at four-digit resolution. Typing coverage differed by locus: A, B, C, DRB1 and DQB1 were typed in roughly 620-640 donors, DQA1 in roughly 510, DPA1 in around 580, and DPB1 in 472. Because of strong linkage in the cohort, five DR-DQ haplotypes were treated as single units for association and clustering. Among some 400 genotyped donors of the cohort, an average of about 240,000 unique TCR beta nucleotide sequences was sequenced per donor, of which 15% to 20% were non-productive.

Study-wide findings and limitations: A few of the identified cytomegalovirus-associated TCR beta chains were confirmed in vitro to be specific for cytomegalovirus antigens. Correlated functional status among segregating V segments might be attributable to linkage disequilibrium, but an unknown experimental factor could not be ruled out. In an earlier analysis of fewer than 700 of the donors, most TCR beta V segments appeared in productive rearrangements about 87% or about 30% of the time, broadly matching IMGT annotations. Assigning TCR associations to individual alleles was difficult when HLA alleles, especially DR and DQ, strongly co-occurred. It was suggested by the authors that the approach could potentially be generalized to other disease states and immunological phenotypes. Immune exposure information for the cohort was limited to CMV serostatus. A cluster of highly shared sequence variants was judged likely to represent a technical artifact of the sequencing pipeline. A later analysis associated some 17,000 TCR beta sequences with specific HLA alleles at a false discovery rate of 0.05. In both the original and validation cohorts, the classifier was reported to diagnose cytomegalovirus status with high specificity and sensitivity. Roughly 17 rarely observed V segments, including chromosome 9 orphons, were excluded from the earlier analysis of some 590 of the donors because counts were too low. Across donors, most TCR sequences were observed very rarely, whereas some public TCRs were present in many individuals. A later analysis found that HLA-associated TCR beta chains were more clonally expanded and had lower generation probabilities than equally common non-associated chains. Several of the top co-occurrence clusters appeared to be linked to parvovirus B19, influenza, CMV and Epstein-Barr virus, according to a later analysis. An association between a missense DCLRE1C variant and V-gene and J-gene trimming of TCR beta chains was found in a later genetic analysis and replicated in an independent cohort. A further reported finding was that TCR beta sequences accurately predicted the HLA-A and HLA-B alleles for most subjects in the first cohort. A total of 150 to 200 TCR beta chains were listed by the study as associated with cytomegalovirus. Some IMGT-functional V segments, including TRBV6-2 and TRBV6-3, could not be told apart with the 87-base-pair reads, so those segments were excluded. Compared with the 666-donor mean, donors in an Asian-associated ancestry cluster had fewer N-insertions in productive TCRs, according to a later genetic analysis. The presence/absence analyses assumed that sequencing depth was roughly uniform across donors, and that assumption may not be true. A later analysis found that most CMV-associated TCR beta chains appeared HLA-restricted, with HLA associations seemingly driven largely by CMV exposure. According to a later analysis, TCR association rates differed among HLA loci, with DRB1 alleles showing the most associated TCRs and HLA-C alleles showing the fewest. Because some donors lacked HLA typing at each locus, the association tests relied only on the typed subset. In this cohort, only TCR beta chains were sequenced, and detectable features were limited by the absence of alpha or paired-chain data.

The CDR3 runs 14 residues from the cysteine to the phenylalanine. CDR3 DNA is the only sequence kept; it has 42 bases, read in frame from the first base. V lost 7 bases and J lost 3 bases, and the count of bases not matched to a germline gene is 5. CDR1 and CDR2 were assigned from the germline V gene as SGHNT and YENEEA. The cohort comprised around 690 healthy bone marrow donors. At the time of sampling, every cohort member was nominally healthy, though immune exposures that went unrecorded were likely present. The donor was CMV seropositive and was included in the group of around 300 seropositive cohort members. Each donor provided a peripheral blood sample, and peripheral blood mononuclear cells were used for TCR beta sequencing. The Qiagen DNeasy Blood Extraction Kit was used to extract genomic DNA from the blood cell samples. The receptor library was made with the immunoSEQ multiplex PCR assay. For the multiplex PCR, a mixture combining 60 forward primers for TCR Vbeta segments and 13 reverse primers for TCR Jbeta segments was used. A multiplex PCR assay on genomic DNA amplified the CDR3 region of rearranged TCR beta genes. On the Illumina HiSeq System, the amplified TCR beta libraries were sequenced as 87-base-pair reads. Turning to the authors' computational methods: Across the 700 or so repertoires, a later analysis counted 78 million or so unique TCR beta chains, 8.5 million to 12 million of which were shared by at least two donors. To remove PCR and sequencing errors, raw reads were error-corrected and collapsed into unique sequences using a nearest-neighbor algorithm that merged closely related sequences. Alignment of CDR3 sequences to IMGT reference sequences was used to assign V, D and J gene segments. For a sequence to be retained, a match of at least six nucleotides was required to both a V gene segment and a J gene segment. Rearrangements were called productive when the CDR3 lacked stop codons and stayed in frame with V and J; all others were non-productive. Following IMGT convention, CDR3 was defined as the stretch from the second conserved V-encoded cysteine to the conserved J-encoded phenylalanine. The earlier analysis of about 570 of the donors excluded any sequence lacking an unambiguous match to a single V gene segment. In an earlier analysis of a few hundred of the donors, V segments were called functional above 56.7% productive rearrangements and were called segregating when the between-donor standard deviation exceeded 5%. A statistical classification framework was developed to diagnose cytomegalovirus status using the catalog of TCR beta chain sequences. A later analysis assigned V and J genes by comparing TCR nucleotide sequences with IMGT/GENE-DB human TR gene sequences. The TCRdist pipeline was used in a later analysis to assign CDR3 sequences and most-parsimonious VDJ recombination scenarios. In a later analysis, each TCR beta chain was defined by its CDR3 amino acid sequence together with its V-gene family, and reads without a unique V-gene family were excluded. As a way to deal with suspected cross-contamination and a sequencing artifact, a later analysis dropped 500 to 700 nucleotide sequences that were highly shared and had low generation probability. A later analysis calculated a clonal expansion index for each public chain from normalized within-repertoire ranks of inferred template counts. A later analysis computed generation probabilities with a VDJ recombination model fitted to out-of-frame rearrangements, and checked the results against IGoR. In a later analysis, hypergeometric tests were used to score TCR-TCR, TCR-HLA and TCR-CMV co-occurrence, with a repertoire-size bias correction applied to TCR pairs. A later analysis estimated false discovery rates by permuting HLA or CMV assignments 20 times. In a later analysis, co-occurring TCRs were grouped using DBSCAN, with TCRdist sequence similarity added in when clustering inside HLA-allele-positive subsets. Repertoires with fewer than 30,000 or more than 120,000 public chains, plus five repertoires with anomalous nucleotide sharing, were excluded from co-occurrence clustering. The table comes from immuneACCESS by way of TCRdb, which keeps in-frame sequences with V and J called. Part of the clones is missing from these tables; in studies checked, under half for an unresolved V gene and the rest for unknown reasons. V and J calls and clone size come straight from that table; D and trimming were deduced from the DNA. The sample table lists more than 150,000 clones, approximately 73% of them with a count of one. The ten most abundant clones make up roughly 2.5% of the sample.

This clone has only a few counts. Its specific antigen is unknown. Nothing much larger sits one base from this clone, and base qualities are not available. Here the chain combines TRBV11-3 and TRBJ2-7, with 11 middle bases fitting TRBD1. The sequenced sample was PBMCs. The receptor was isolated from a woman under 40 in good health and CMV-seropositive. The sequence in DNA is TGTGCCAGCACCCCGGGGACAGGGGGCTACGAGCAGTACTTC. This encodes CASTPGTGGYEQYF. The entire variable domain, with the stretches around the CDR3 drawn from the reference TRBV11-3 and TRBJ2-7 proteins, is EAGVVQSPRYKIIEKKQPVAFWCNPISGHNTLYWYLQNLGQGPELLIRYENEEAVDDSQLPKDRFSAERLKGVDSTLKIQPAELGDSAVYLCASTPGTGGYEQYFGPGTRLTVT.